The 8 T cell receptor beta chains given below trace back to one sample, sequenced in a study of response to subunit inactivated influenza vaccine. One entry per CDR3 protein results from TCRdb running MiXCR on the RT-PCR reads. Found here are more than 450,000 distinct CDR3 sequences, about 11% of them singletons; the top ten hold more than 8.5%. The specimen was PBMCs from blood, collected on the day of vaccination. The receptor set was obtained from a man aged 45-65 years who received an inactivated influenza vaccine.

The V and J genes are TRBV7-2 and TRBJ2-1, with TRBD2 matching 12 bases. This CDR3 contains 17 residues. J gave up 4 bases and V 5 bases, and 9 bases lay outside the gene matches. Germline-derived CDR1 and CDR2 are SGHTA and FQGNSA. This CDR3 is CASSEGLAGRFYNEQFF. In DNA form, the CDR3 reads TGTGCCAGCAGCGAAGGACTAGCGGGACGTTTTTACAATGAGCAGTTCTTC.

The genes are TRBV9 and TRBJ2-1; 7 bases are shared with TRBD2. The ends lost 3 bases at V and 0 bases at J; junction bases unmatched: 3. Germline CDR1 reads SGDLS; CDR2 reads YYNGEE. The CDR3 spans 15 residues. The CDR3 DNA reads TGTGCCAGCAGCGAGACGGGGGGCTCCTACAATGAGCAGTTCTTC. It translates to CASSETGGSYNEQFF.

This clonotype was counted between two and nine times. The chain employs TRBV29-1 and TRBJ1-5, with TRBD1 as a possible D gene (5 bases). CDR1 is SQVTM and CDR2 is ANQGSEA in the germline V gene. V gave up 5 bases and J gave up 4 bases, with 15 bases separating them. The CDR3 is 14 residues long. The CDR3 loop is CSVRGTDQNQPQHF. The CDR3 DNA is TGCAGCGTTCGGGGGACGGACCAAAATCAGCCCCAGCATTTT.

There are a few counts of this clonotype. The J gene is TRBJ2-1, the V gene TRBV6-5, with TRBD2 identical over 9 bases. Germline V gives CDR1 MNHEY, CDR2 SVGAGI. After removal of 1 base from V and 4 bases from J, the junction contained 11 bases not matched to a gene. The length of the CDR3 is 18 residues. CDR3 protein: CASSYYIREREVYNEQFF. The DNA for the CDR3 is TGTGCCAGCAGTTACTATATTCGGGAGCGGGAGGTTTACAATGAGCAGTTCTTC.

The rearrangement uses TRBV10-3 and TRBJ2-1, with 8 bases matching TRBD2. The CDR3 has 15 amino acids. Germline V gene data show CDR1 as ENHRY and CDR2 as SYGVKD. Trimming took 5 bases from V and 6 from J; bases not matched to a gene: 9. CDR3 loop: CAISSGTSITNEQFF. The DNA for the CDR3 is TGTGCCATCAGTTCCGGGACTAGTATTACCAATGAGCAGTTCTTC.

The chain uses TRBV5-5 and TRBJ2-2; 7 nucleotides align to TRBD1. Germline V CDR1 and CDR2: SGHKS, YYEKEE (reference sequence). Unmatched junction bases numbered 8, after V lost 0 bases and J lost 6 bases. This CDR3 is built from 16 residues. The CDR3, as DNA: TGTGCCAGCAGCTTGGCCGGGACAGTTGTTTCCGGGGAGCTGTTTTTT. Translation: CASSLAGTVVSGELFF.

In this sample, this clonotype turned up many times. The chain has TRBV25-1 and TRBJ2-5, with 7 bases identical to TRBD1. Germline V gene data show CDR1 as MGHDK and CDR2 as SYGVNS. The CDR3 spans 13 residues. V dropped 4 bases and J dropped 5; count of bases not matched to a gene: 4. CDR3 coding DNA: TGTGCCAGCAGTGGACAGGGTTTGGAGACCCAGTACTTC. Protein product: CASSGQGLETQYF.

This clonotype was detected ten times or more. The chain has TRBV10-3 and TRBJ1-2; D is possibly TRBD1 (5 bases). This CDR3 comprises 16 residues. The V gene lost 3 bases and the J gene lost 1 base, with 15 bases spanning the gap. The V gene's germline CDR1 is ENHRY and CDR2 SYGVKD. The CDR3 DNA reads TGTGCCATCAGTGACTTGGGGGACCAAGTTAACTATGGCTACACCTTC. Translating it yields CAISDLGDQVNYGYTF.